The 22 T cell receptor beta chains reported below all come from one sample, sequenced in a study of blood T cell repertoires in COVID-19. Some clones are missing from TCRdb's copy, which holds only in-frame ones; the method was immunoSEQ multiplex PCR. This table holds roughly 570,000 clones, around nine tenths found once. Sequencing was done on a sample of peripheral blood. The receptors derive from a woman in her fifties or sixties with COVID-19, enrolled during active disease.

The chain carries TRBV11-2 and TRBJ1-1; maybe TRBD1 (6 bases). Trimming shortened V by 5 bases and J by 1 base, and 14 bases separated the two germline ends. The CDR3 covers 15 residues. Per the germline V gene, CDR1 is SGHAT and CDR2 is FQNNGV. This CDR3 reads CASSRQQGGNTEAFF. The CDR3, as DNA: TGTGCCAGCAGCCGCCAACAGGGTGGGAACACTGAAGCTTTCTTT.

The rearrangement joins TRBV5-1 to TRBJ2-2; 8 bases are shared with TRBD1. The CDR3 totals 14 residues. V dropped 4 bases and J dropped 4; count of bases not matched to a gene: 3. Germline CDR1 is SGHRS and CDR2 is YFSETQ. The CDR3: CASSRGQATGELFF. The CDR3 DNA follows: TGCGCCAGCAGCCGGGGACAGGCCACCGGGGAGCTGTTTTTT.

This chain connects TRBV20-1 to TRBJ1-3; no reliable D call. The CDR3 extends over 16 amino acids. Germline CDR1 is DFQATT and CDR2 is SNEGSKA (reference sequence). Trimming took 3 bases from V and 0 from J, leaving 15 bases between them. For the CDR3, the DNA is TGCAGTGCTAGTCGAGACACCCCAAGCTCTGGAAACACCATATATTTT. Translating it yields CSASRDTPSSGNTIYF.

Only one count was recorded for this clone. V gene TRBV20-1 combines with J gene TRBJ1-1; D remains unclear. V lost 6 bases and J lost 3, with 8 bases in between. The length of the CDR3 is 11 residues. Germline lookup yields CDR1 DFQATT and CDR2 SNEGSKA (reference sequence). CDR3 sequence reads: CSAEKHTEAFF. CDR3 DNA sequence: TGCAGTGCCGAGAAACACACTGAAGCTTTCTTT.

This chain links TRBV29-1 with TRBJ2-3; D is possibly TRBD1 (5 bases). Trimming removed 4 bases at V and 5 bases at J, with 13 bases between. The germline CDR1 and CDR2 sequences are SQVTM and ANQGSEA. This CDR3 contains 13 residues. Written as DNA, the CDR3 is TGCAGCGTTGGGGGCAGGGTCGGAGATACGCAGTATTTT. Residues: CSVGGRVGDTQYF.

Comments on this clone: At the DNA level, this CDR3 is encoded by other sequences in the same sample as well. This CDR3 is CASSHLTGDTEAFF. Written as DNA, the CDR3 is TGTGCCAGCAGCCACCTTACAGGGGACACTGAAGCTTTCTTT. The chain has TRBV3-1 (or the pseudogene TRBV3-2) and TRBJ1-1; 7 bases map to TRBD1. This CDR3 contains 14 residues. With 3 bases clipped from V and 3 bases from J, the junction kept 4 bases outside the gene matches. Germline V gene sequence: CDR1 LGHDT, CDR2 YNNKEL (reference sequence).

This clone turned up a few times. Other DNA sequences in this sample translate to the same CDR3. The gene calls are TRBV9 and TRBJ2-1, with D possibly TRBD2 on 6 matching bases. The CDR3 loop spans 13 amino acids. Germline V gene sequence: CDR1 SGDLS, CDR2 YYNGEE. The germline V and J ends were trimmed by 4 bases and 5 bases, with 10 bases remaining between them. The chain's CDR3 is CASSSGGDNEQFF. CDR3 bases: TGTGCCAGCAGCTCCGGGGGTGACAATGAGCAGTTCTTC. Variable domain in full (rest from reference TRBV9 and TRBJ2-1): DSGVTQTPKHLITATGQRVTLRCSPRSGDLSVYWYQQSLDQGLQFLIQYYNGEERAKGNILERFSAQQFPDLHSELNLSSLELGDSALYFCASSSGGDNEQFFGPGTRLTVL.

This clone has just one count. J is TRBJ2-3 and V is TRBV5-1, with 8 bases identical to TRBD2. CDR1 and CDR2 (germline): SGHRS, YFSETQ. The CDR3 spans 16 residues. V shed 4 bases, J shed 6 bases, and the junction held 13 bases outside the gene matches. CDR3 sequence reads: CASSANLAGSADTQYF. The CDR3 DNA reads as TGCGCCAGCAGCGCAAACTTAGCGGGGTCAGCTGATACGCAGTATTTT. The complete variable domain, with remaining parts taken from reference TRBV5-1 and TRBJ2-3, reads KAGVTQTPRYLIKTRGQQVTLSCSPISGHRSVSWYQQTPGQGLQFLFEYFSETQRNKGNFPGRFSGRQFSNSRSEMNVSTLELGDSALYLCASSANLAGSADTQYFGPGTRLTVL.

The chain employs TRBV30 and TRBJ1-6; D uncertain. Germline CDR1 is GTSNPN and CDR2 is SVGIG (reference sequence). V was shortened by 4 bases and J by 6 bases, with 7 bases between the two germline ends. This CDR3 comprises 12 residues. DNA of the CDR3: TGTGCCTGGAACTTCCTTAATTCACCCCTCCACTTT. Its translation is CAWNFLNSPLHF.

With respect to this clone: This sample also contains other DNA sequences that code for the same CDR3. The chain joins TRBV12-3 or TRBV12-4 to TRBJ2-7; D may be TRBD1 (5 bases). The V and J ends lost 6 bases and 4 bases respectively, with 7 bases between them. The length of the CDR3 is 11 residues. The CDR3 sequence is CASSDSYEQYF. Here the CDR3 DNA reads TGTGCCAGCAGCGACAGTTACGAGCAGTACTTC.

V gene TRBV5-8 combines with J gene TRBJ1-5; 7 bases are shared with TRBD1. The CDR3 loop spans 15 amino acids. V shed 6 bases and J 8 bases; nucleotides not matched to a gene: 14. Germline V gene lookup returns CDR1 SGHTS and CDR2 YDEGEE. As DNA, the CDR3 is TGTGCCAGCAAAGGGACAGACCTGCTGAGGAAGCCCCAGCATTTT. It yields the protein CASKGTDLLRKPQHF. Looking up the rest from reference TRBV5-8 and TRBJ1-5 gives the full variable domain: EAGVTQSPTHLIKTRGQQATLRCSPISGHTSVYWYQQALGLGLQFLLWYDEGEERNRGNFPPRFSGRQFPNYSSELNVNALELEDSALYLCASKGTDLLRKPQHFGDGTRLSIL.

V and J are TRBV6-6 and TRBJ1-6, with 9 bases that match TRBD1. This CDR3 region has 15 residues. The V segment lost 6 bases and the J segment 13 bases; nucleotides outside the gene matches: 13. The V gene's germline CDR1 is MNHNY and CDR2 SVGAGI (reference sequence). The CDR3 sequence: CASSLTTGGEPPLHF. CDR3 bases: TGTGCCAGCAGCCTTACTACAGGGGGCGAGCCGCCCCTCCACTTT.

V is TRBV11-2 and J is TRBJ2-2; TRBD1 might be the D (8 bases). Trimming took off 10 bases at V and 5 bases at J, with 20 bases between the two ends. The CDR3 length is 15 residues. Germline V CDR1 and CDR2: SGHAT, FQNNGV. CDR3 nucleotide sequence: TGTGCCAAAGGCTACCACAGGGGGGGAACCGGGGAGCTGTTTTTT. Protein sequence: CAKGYHRGGTGELFF. The entire variable domain, with the rest obtained from reference TRBV11-2 and TRBJ2-2, is as follows: EAGVAQSPRYKIIEKRQSVAFWCNPISGHATLYWYQQILGQGPKLLIQFQNNGVVDDSQLPKDRFSAERLKGVDSTLKIQPAKLEDSAVYLCAKGYHRGGTGELFFGEGSRLTVL.

The gene calls are TRBV5-1 and TRBJ1-1, with 12 bases matching TRBD1. The CDR3 has 16 amino acids. Trimming took 4 bases from V and 1 from J; bases not matched to a gene: 5. The germline V gene has CDR1 SGHRS and CDR2 YFSETQ. As DNA, the CDR3 is TGCGCCAGCAGCCCAGGGACAGGGGGCAAGAACACTGAAGCTTTCTTT. Its translation is CASSPGTGGKNTEAFF.

The chain links TRBV19 to TRBJ2-2, with D possibly being TRBD2 (5 bases). The CDR3 extends over 12 amino acids. The germline V gene encodes CDR1 LNHDA and CDR2 SQIVND (reference sequence). V lost 8 bases to trimming and J lost 8 bases, with 12 bases between them. DNA for the CDR3: TGTGCCAGTGGAGTTTCGGGGGGGGAGCTGTTTTTT. Translating gives CASGVSGGELFF.

This rearrangement joins TRBV9 to TRBJ2-1, with 11 nucleotides matching TRBD2. Germline V gene data show CDR1 as SGDLS and CDR2 as YYNGEE. V dropped 4 bases and J dropped 9; count of bases not matched to a gene: 6. The CDR3 loop spans 14 amino acids. CDR3 DNA: TGTGCCAGCAGCAATAGCGGGGGGGCCCTTGAGCAGTTCTTC. Translated, it gives CASSNSGGALEQFF.

This chain joins TRBV15 and TRBJ1-3; D is undetermined. Germline V gives CDR1 LNHNV, CDR2 YYDKDF (reference sequence). Trimming took off 3 bases at V and 0 bases at J, with 12 bases between the two ends. The CDR3 extends over 16 amino acids. Written as DNA, the CDR3 is TGTGCCACCAGCAGGGAGCACGCTCTCTCTGGAAACACCATATATTTT. This translates into CATSREHALSGNTIYF.

The chain is built from TRBV5-6 and TRBJ1-1; the D gene is possibly TRBD1 (6 bases). The CDR3 is 12 amino acids. V lost 0 bases, J lost 9 bases, and 9 bases lay in between. Germline V gives CDR1 SGHDT, CDR2 YYEEEE. CDR3 DNA: TGTGCCAGCAGCTTGGGGGGGCCCCAAGCTTTCTTT. This translates into CASSLGGPQAFF.

About this clone itself: Mismatch with germline at one junction end may stem from a read error. The genes are TRBV28 and TRBJ1-2; D is possibly TRBD1 (5 bases). CDR3 length: 12 residues. The germline CDR1 and CDR2 sequences are MDHEN and SYDVKM. The CDR3 bases are TGTGCCAGCAGTTTATTATCCCGGGGGACGGCCTTC. The encoded protein is CASSLLSRGTAF.

This chain links TRBV3-1 (or the pseudogene TRBV3-2) with TRBJ2-1; no definite D call. There are 18 residues in the CDR3. Germline V gene lookup returns CDR1 LGHDT and CDR2 YNNKEL (reference sequence). Trimming left V 4 bases short and J 3 bases short, with 22 bases between. CDR3: CASSPPAAHLLDYNEQFF. The CDR3 nucleotides are TGTGCCAGCAGCCCCCCCGCGGCCCACCTGTTAGACTACAATGAGCAGTTCTTC.

The chain recombines TRBV9 with TRBJ1-3; D gene ambiguous. Germline V lookup: CDR1 SGDLS, CDR2 YYNGEE. V gave up 0 bases and J gave up 4 bases, with 14 bases separating them. The length of the CDR3 is 16 residues. CDR3 DNA: TGTGCCAGCAGCGTAGGACCGGGAACAAGAGGAAACACCATATATTTT. Its translation is CASSVGPGTRGNTIYF.

V gene TRBV6-5 combines with J gene TRBJ2-7, with D perhaps matching TRBD1 (5 bases). This CDR3 contains 13 residues. Germline V gene data show CDR1 as MNHEY and CDR2 as SVGAGI. With 10 bases removed from V and 1 base from J, the gap between germline ends came to 14 bases. The CDR3, as DNA: TGTGCCATCTCAATGACAGTATCCTACGAGCAGTACTTC. As protein: CAISMTVSYEQYF.